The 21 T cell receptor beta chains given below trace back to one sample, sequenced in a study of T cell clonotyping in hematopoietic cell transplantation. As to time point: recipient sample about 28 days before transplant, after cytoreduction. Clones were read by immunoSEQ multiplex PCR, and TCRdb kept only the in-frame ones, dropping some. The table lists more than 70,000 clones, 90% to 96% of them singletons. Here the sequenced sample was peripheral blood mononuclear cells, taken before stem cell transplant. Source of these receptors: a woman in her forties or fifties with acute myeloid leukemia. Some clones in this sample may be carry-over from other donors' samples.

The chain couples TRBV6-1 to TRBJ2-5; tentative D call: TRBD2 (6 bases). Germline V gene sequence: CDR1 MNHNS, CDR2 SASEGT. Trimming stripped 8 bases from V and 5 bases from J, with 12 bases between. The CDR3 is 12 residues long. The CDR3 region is CASRGSRETQYF. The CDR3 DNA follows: TGTGCCAGCCGGGGGTCTCGGGAGACCCAGTACTTC.

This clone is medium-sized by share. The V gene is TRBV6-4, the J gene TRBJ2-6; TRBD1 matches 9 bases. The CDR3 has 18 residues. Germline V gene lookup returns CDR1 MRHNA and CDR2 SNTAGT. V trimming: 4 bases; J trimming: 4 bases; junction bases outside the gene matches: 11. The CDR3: CASSGPSGTGLGANVLTF. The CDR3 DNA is TGTGCCAGCAGTGGGCCTTCCGGGACAGGGTTAGGGGCCAACGTCCTGACTTTC.

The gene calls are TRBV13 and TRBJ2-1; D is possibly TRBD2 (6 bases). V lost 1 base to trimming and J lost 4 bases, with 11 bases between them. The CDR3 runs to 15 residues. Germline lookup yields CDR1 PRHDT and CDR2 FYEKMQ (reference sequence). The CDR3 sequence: CASSLVRGTYNEQFF. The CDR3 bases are TGTGCCAGCAGCTTAGTTCGCGGGACTTACAATGAGCAGTTCTTC.

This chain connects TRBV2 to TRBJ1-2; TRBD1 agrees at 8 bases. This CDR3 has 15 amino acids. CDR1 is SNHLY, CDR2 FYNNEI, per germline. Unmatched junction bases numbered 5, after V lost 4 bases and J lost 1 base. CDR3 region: CASSAGTGGNYGYTF. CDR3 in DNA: TGTGCCAGCAGTGCCGGGACAGGTGGTAACTATGGCTACACCTTC.

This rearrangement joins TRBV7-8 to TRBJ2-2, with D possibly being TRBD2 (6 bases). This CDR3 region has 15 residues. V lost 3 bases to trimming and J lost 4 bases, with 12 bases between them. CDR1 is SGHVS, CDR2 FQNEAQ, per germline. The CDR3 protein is CASSLFQGGTGELFF. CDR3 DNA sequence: TGTGCCAGCAGCTTGTTTCAGGGAGGCACCGGGGAGCTGTTTTTT.

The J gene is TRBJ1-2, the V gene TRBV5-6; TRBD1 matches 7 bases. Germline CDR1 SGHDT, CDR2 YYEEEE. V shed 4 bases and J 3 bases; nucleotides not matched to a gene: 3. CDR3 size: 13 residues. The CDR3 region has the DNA TGTGCCAGCAGCCCGACAGGGCACTATGGCTACACCTTC. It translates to CASSPTGHYGYTF.

CDR3 amino acids: CASSPVLGDEKLFF. In DNA form, the CDR3 reads TGCGCCAGCAGCCCCGTGTTAGGAGATGAAAAACTGTTTTTT. The chain uses TRBV4-1 and TRBJ1-4; D is unresolved. V dropped 4 bases and J dropped 6 bases, with 12 bases sitting between them. Germline assignment: CDR1 MGHRA and CDR2 YSYEKL. The CDR3 contains 14 residues.

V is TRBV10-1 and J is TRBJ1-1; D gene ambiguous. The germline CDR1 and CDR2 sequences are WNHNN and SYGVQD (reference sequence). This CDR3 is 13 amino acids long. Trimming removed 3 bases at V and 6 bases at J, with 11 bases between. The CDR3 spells CASSETARAEAFF. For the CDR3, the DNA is TGCGCCAGCAGTGAAACGGCAAGAGCTGAAGCTTTCTTT.

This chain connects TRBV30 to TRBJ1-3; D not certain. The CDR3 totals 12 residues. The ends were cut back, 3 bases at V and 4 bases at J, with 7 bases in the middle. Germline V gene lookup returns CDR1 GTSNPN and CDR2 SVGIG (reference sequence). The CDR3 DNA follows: TGTGCCTGGAGCACAGTAGGAAACACCATATATTTT. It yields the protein CAWSTVGNTIYF.

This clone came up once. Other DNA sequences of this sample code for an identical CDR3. The DNA for the CDR3 is TGCAGTGCGAGAAGGGGAGATACGCAGTATTTT. The encoded protein is CSARRGDTQYF. This chain links TRBV20-1 with TRBJ2-3; D is perhaps TRBD1 (5 bases). Germline CDR1 reads DFQATT; CDR2 reads SNEGSKA (reference sequence). This CDR3 is built from 11 residues. V was shortened by 6 bases and J by 5 bases, with 9 bases between the two germline ends.

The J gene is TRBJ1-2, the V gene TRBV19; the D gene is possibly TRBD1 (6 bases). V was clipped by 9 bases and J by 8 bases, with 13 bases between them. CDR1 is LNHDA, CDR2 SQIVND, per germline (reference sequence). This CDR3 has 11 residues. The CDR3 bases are TGTGCCAGCGCAACAGGGATGGGCTACACCTTC. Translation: CASATGMGYTF.

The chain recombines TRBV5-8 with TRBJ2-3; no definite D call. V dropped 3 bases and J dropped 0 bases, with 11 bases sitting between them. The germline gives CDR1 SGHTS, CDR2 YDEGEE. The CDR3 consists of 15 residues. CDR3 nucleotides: TGTGCCAGCAGCTCCATCGTCGGTAGCACAGATACGCAGTATTTT. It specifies CASSSIVGSTDTQYF.

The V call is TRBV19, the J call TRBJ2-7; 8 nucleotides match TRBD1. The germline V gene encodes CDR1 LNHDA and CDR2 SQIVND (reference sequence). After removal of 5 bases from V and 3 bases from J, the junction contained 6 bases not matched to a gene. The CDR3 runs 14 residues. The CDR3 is CASSQGQDNYEQYF. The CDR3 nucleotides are TGTGCCAGTAGTCAGGGACAGGATAACTACGAGCAGTACTTC.

The CDR3 protein is CASSLEARTYGYTF. CDR3 DNA: TGTGCCAGCAGCTTAGAGGCCAGGACCTATGGCTACACCTTC. The chain is built from TRBV11-2 and TRBJ1-2; D gene unclear. This CDR3 comprises 14 residues. Trimming pared 0 bases from V and 4 bases from J, leaving 9 bases between. The V gene's germline CDR1 is SGHAT and CDR2 FQNNGV.

CDR3 in DNA: TGTGCCAGCAGCCAAGAACTCGACGGTGCCGGTTCTGGCTACACCTTC. Translating gives CASSQELDGAGSGYTF. The chain uses TRBV14 and TRBJ1-2; D ambiguous. V was cut by 0 bases and J by 7 bases, with 18 bases left in between. CDR1 SGHDN and CDR2 FVKESK come from the germline V gene. CDR3 length: 16 amino acids. Full variable domain (outside the CDR3, taken from reference TRBV14 and TRBJ1-2): EAGVTQFPSHSVIEKGQTVTLRCDPISGHDNLYWYRRVMGKEIKFLLHFVKESKQDESGMPNNRFLAERTGGTYSTLKVQPAELEDSGVYFCASSQELDGAGSGYTFGSGTRLTVV.

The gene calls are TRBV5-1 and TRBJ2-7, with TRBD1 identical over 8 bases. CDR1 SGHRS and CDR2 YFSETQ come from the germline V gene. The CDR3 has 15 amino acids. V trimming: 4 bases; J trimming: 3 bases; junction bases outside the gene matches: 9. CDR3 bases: TGCGCCAGCAGCCAGGATACGGGACAGGTCTACGAGCAGTACTTC. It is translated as CASSQDTGQVYEQYF. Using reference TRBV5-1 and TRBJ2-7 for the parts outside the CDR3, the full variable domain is KAGVTQTPRYLIKTRGQQVTLSCSPISGHRSVSWYQQTPGQGLQFLFEYFSETQRNKGNFPGRFSGRQFSNSRSEMNVSTLELGDSALYLCASSQDTGQVYEQYFGPGTRLTVT.

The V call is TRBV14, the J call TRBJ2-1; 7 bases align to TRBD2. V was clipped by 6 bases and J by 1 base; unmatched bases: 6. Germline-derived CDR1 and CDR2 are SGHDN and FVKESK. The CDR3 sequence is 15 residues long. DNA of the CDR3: TGTGCCAGCAGAGGCGCTAGCGGTTCCTACAATGAGCAGTTCTTC. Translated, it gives CASRGASGSYNEQFF.

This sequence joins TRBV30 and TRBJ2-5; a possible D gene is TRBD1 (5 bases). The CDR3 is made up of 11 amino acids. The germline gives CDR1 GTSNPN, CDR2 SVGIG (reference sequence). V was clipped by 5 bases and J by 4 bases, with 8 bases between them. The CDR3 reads CAWDSGETQYF. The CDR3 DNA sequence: TGTGCCTGGGACAGTGGAGAGACCCAGTACTTC.

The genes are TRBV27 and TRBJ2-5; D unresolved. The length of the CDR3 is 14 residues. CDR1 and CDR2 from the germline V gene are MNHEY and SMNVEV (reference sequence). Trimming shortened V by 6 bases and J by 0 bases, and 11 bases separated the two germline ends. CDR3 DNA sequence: TGTGCCAGCAGAAAACAGATGTACCAAGAGACCCAGTACTTC. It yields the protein CASRKQMYQETQYF.

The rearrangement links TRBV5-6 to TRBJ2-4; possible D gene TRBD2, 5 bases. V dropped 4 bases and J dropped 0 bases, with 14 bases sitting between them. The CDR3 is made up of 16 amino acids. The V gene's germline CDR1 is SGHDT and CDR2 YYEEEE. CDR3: CASSPGPSLAKNIQYF. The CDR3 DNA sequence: TGTGCCAGCAGCCCCGGACCTAGCCTAGCCAAAAACATTCAGTACTTC.

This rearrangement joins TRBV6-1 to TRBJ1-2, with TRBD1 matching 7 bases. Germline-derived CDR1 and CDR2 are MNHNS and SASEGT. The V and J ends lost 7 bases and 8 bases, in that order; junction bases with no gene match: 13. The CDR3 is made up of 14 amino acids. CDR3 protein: CASKGTWDSRGYTF. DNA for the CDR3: TGTGCCAGCAAGGGTACGTGGGACAGTAGGGGCTACACCTTC.